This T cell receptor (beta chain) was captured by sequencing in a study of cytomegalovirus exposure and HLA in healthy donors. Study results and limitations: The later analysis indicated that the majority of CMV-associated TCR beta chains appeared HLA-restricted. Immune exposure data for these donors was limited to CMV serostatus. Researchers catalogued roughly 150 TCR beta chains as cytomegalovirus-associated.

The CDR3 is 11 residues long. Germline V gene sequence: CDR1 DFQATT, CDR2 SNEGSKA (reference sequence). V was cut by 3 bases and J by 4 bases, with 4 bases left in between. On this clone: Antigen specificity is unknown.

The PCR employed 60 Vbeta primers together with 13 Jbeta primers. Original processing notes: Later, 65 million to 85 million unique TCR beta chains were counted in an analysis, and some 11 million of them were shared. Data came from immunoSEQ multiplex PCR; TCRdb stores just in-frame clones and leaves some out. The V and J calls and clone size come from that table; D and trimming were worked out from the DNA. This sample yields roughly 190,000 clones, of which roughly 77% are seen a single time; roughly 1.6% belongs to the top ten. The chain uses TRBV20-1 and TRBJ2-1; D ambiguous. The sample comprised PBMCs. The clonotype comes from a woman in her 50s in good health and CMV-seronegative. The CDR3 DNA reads TGCAGTGCTAGTCCGTACAATGAGCAGTTCTTC. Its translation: CSASPYNEQFF.